One sample yielded the 5 T cell receptor beta chains listed below, sequenced in a study of cytomegalovirus exposure and HLA in healthy donors. The PCR was carried out with 60 Vbeta primers and 13 Jbeta primers. Method: immunoSEQ multiplex PCR; TCRdb's copy keeps in-frame clones and lacks some. The profile shows about 70,000 clones, 74% of them singletons. Sequences were obtained from PBMCs. Source of these receptors: an older woman in good health and CMV-seropositive.

The chain has TRBV4-1 and TRBJ1-2, with D tentatively TRBD1 (5 bases). Germline CDR1 and CDR2: MGHRA and YSYEKL. The CDR3 is made up of 14 amino acids. V was pared by 2 bases and J by 1 base, with 8 bases between. CDR3 sequence (DNA): TGCGCCAGCAGCCAAACAGGCATTAACTATGGCTACACCTTC. It is translated as CASSQTGINYGYTF.

V and J are TRBV9 and TRBJ1-2; D might be TRBD1 (6 bases). Germline CDR1 is SGDLS and CDR2 is YYNGEE. The CDR3 spans 15 residues. V dropped 3 bases and J dropped 0 bases, with 12 bases sitting between them. The CDR3 is CASSAQDSPNYGYTF. CDR3 coding DNA: TGTGCCAGCAGCGCTCAGGACAGCCCTAACTATGGCTACACCTTC.

The chain joins TRBV2 to TRBJ1-5; 12 positions agree with TRBD1. Germline CDR1 reads SNHLY; CDR2 reads FYNNEI. V dropped 6 bases and J dropped 3; count of bases not matched to a gene: 6. The length of the CDR3 is 16 residues. CDR3 nucleotide sequence: TGTGCCAGCAGGCTAGGGACAGGGGGCTTCAATCAGCCCCAGCATTTT. It translates to CASRLGTGGFNQPQHF.

V gene TRBV5-4 combines with J gene TRBJ1-4; 10 bases map to TRBD1. This CDR3 is built from 14 residues. V shed 4 bases, J shed 7 bases, and the junction held 4 bases outside the gene matches. Germline V gene lookup returns CDR1 SGHNT and CDR2 YYREEE (reference sequence). CDR3: CASSRDRGAEKLFF. CDR3 sequence (DNA): TGTGCCAGCAGCCGGGACAGGGGCGCTGAAAAACTGTTTTTT. Looking up the rest from reference TRBV5-4 and TRBJ1-4 gives the full variable domain: ETGVTQSPTHLIKTRGQQVTLRCSSQSGHNTVSWYQQALGQGPQFIFQYYREEENGRGNFPPRFSGLQFPNYSSELNVNALELDDSALYLCASSRDRGAEKLFFGSGTQLSVL.

This clone has only a few counts. CDR3 bases: TGTGCTAGTGGTTTGGTACCCCAGACCTACGAGCAGTACTTC. Protein: CASGLVPQTYEQYF. The chain employs TRBV12-5 and TRBJ2-7; D is undetermined. CDR3 length: 14 residues. V was clipped by 0 bases and J by 2 bases, with 8 bases between them. CDR1 LGHNT and CDR2 FRNRAP come from the germline V gene.